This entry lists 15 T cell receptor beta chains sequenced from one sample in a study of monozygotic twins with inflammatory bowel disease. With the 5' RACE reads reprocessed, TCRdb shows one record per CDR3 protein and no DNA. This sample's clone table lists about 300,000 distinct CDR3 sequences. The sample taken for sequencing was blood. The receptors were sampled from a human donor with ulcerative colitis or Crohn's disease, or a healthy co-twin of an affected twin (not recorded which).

The CDR3 here is CASSDGFGGAYGYTF. The rearrangement uses TRBV7-2 and TRBJ1-2; there is no DNA to check the TCRdb D call of TRBD1. The CDR3 length is 15 residues. Germline V lookup: CDR1 SGHTA, CDR2 FQGNSA.

CDR3 protein: CASSSAPQVTDTQYF. This chain links TRBV5-1 with TRBJ2-3; TCRdb names TRBD1, which stays unverified in the absence of DNA. The CDR3 is 15 amino acids. Germline V gene sequence: CDR1 SGHRS, CDR2 YFSETQ.

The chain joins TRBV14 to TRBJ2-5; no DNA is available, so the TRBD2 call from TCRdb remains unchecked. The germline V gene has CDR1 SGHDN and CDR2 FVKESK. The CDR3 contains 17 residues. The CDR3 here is CASSQSSGNPPQETQYF.

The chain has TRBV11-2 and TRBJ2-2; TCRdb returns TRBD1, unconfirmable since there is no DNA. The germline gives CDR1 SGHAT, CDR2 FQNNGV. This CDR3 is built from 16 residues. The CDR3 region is CASSLRRGADTGELFF.

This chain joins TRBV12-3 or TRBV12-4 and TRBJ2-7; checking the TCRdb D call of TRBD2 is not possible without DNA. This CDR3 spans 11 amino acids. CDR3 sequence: CASTLLGEQYF.

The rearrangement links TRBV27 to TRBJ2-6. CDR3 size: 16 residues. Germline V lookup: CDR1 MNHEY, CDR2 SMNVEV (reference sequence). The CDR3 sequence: CASSSTRVSGANVLTF.

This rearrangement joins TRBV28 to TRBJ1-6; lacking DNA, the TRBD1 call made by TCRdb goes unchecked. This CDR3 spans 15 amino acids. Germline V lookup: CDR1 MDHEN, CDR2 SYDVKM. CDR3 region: CASSLGTGRNSPLHF.

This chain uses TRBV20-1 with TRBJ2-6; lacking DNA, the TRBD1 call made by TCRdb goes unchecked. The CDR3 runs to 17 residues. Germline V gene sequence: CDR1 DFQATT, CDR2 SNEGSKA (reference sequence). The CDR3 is CSARDQGAVSGANVLTF.

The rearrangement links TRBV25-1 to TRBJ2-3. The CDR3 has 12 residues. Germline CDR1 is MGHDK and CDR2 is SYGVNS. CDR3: CASSEQMAMQYF.

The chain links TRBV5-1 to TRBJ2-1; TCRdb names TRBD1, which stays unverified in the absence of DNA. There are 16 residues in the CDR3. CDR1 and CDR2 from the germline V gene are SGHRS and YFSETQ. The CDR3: CASSLARDSSYNEQFF.

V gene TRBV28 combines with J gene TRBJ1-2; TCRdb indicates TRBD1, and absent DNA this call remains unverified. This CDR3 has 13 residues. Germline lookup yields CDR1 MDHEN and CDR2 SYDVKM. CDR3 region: CASRADSLRGYTF.

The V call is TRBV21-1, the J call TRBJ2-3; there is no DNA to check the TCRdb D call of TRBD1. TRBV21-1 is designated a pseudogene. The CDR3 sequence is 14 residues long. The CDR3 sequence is CASSHRGGTDTQYF.

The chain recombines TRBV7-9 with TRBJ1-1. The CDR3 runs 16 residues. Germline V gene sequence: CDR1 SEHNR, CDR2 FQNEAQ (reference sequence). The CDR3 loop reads CASSLRSGGKNTEAFF.

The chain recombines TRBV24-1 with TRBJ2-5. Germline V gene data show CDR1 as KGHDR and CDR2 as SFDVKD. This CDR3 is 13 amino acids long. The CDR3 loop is CATSVRVSETQYF.

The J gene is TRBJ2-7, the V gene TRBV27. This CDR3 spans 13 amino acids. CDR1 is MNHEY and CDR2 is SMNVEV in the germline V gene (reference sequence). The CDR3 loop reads CASSDLQTYEQYF.